The sequence of this T cell receptor (beta chain) was determined in a study of T-cell reconstitution after alpha-beta-depleted transplantation in children. Germline CDR1 and CDR2: MNHEY and SVGAGI. CDR3 size: 15 residues. V was shortened by 0 bases and J by 5 bases, with 11 bases between the two germline ends. As it was prepared, the TCRbeta library received unique molecular identifiers. TCRdb reanalysed the PCR reads using MiXCR and keeps one entry per CDR3 protein. The table has about 310,000 distinct CDR3 sequences, 20% to 30% seen once. This clonotype was sampled from a male patient between 10 and 17 years old who had a stem cell transplant for acute lymphoblastic leukemia, so the T cells may come from the graft donor. The rearrangement uses TRBV6-5 and TRBJ2-1; D may be TRBD2 (5 bases). Sequenced material: PBMCs, mostly from graft donor cells, taken 180 days after TCRalphabeta/CD19-depleted stem cell transplant. CDR3 protein: CASSYSRHGDNEQFF. DNA of the CDR3: TGTGCCAGCAGTTACTCGCGACACGGGGACAATGAGCAGTTCTTC.